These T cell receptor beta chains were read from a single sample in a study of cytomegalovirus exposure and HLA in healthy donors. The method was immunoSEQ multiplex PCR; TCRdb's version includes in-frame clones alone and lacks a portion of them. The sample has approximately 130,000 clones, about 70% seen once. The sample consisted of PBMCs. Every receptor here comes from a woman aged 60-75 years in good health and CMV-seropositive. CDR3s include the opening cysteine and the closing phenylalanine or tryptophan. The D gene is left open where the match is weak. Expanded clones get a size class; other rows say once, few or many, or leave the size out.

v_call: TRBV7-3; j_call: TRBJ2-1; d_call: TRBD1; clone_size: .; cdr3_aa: CASSLAGGQVDNEQFF; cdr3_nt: TGTGCCAGCAGCTTAGCCGGAGGACAGGTTGACAATGAGCAGTTCTTC
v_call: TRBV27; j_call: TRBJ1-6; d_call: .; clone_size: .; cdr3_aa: CASSSSSYNSPLHF; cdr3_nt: TGTGCCAGCAGCTCCAGCTCCTATAATTCACCCCTCCACTTT
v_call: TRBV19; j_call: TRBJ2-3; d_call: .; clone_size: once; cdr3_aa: CASSPQRGWEDTQYF; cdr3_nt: TGTGCCAGTAGTCCCCAAAGGGGGTGGGAAGATACGCAGTATTTT
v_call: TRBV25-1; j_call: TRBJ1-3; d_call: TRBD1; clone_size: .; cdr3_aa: CASSGQGVGNTIYF; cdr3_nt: TGTGCCAGCAGTGGACAGGGGGTCGGAAACACCATATATTTT
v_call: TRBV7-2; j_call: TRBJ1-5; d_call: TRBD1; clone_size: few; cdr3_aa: CASSPLGTGSNQPQHF; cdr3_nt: TGTGCCAGCAGCCCCTTGGGGACAGGGAGCAATCAGCCCCAGCATTTT
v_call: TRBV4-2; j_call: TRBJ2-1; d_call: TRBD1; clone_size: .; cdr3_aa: CASSPLPGTGPYNEQFF; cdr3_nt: TGTGCCAGCAGCCCTCTGCCGGGGACAGGTCCCTACAATGAGCAGTTCTTC
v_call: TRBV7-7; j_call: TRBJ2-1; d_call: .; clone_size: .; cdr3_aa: CASSSQGKSSYNEQFF; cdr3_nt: TGTGCTAGCAGCTCCCAGGGGAAGAGCTCCTACAATGAGCAGTTCTTC
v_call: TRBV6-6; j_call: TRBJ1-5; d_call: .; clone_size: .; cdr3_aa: CASSLSRGSQPQHF; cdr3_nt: TGTGCCAGCAGTCTCTCCCGAGGAAGTCAGCCCCAGCATTTT
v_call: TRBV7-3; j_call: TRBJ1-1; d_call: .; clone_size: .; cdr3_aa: CASSLPGGTEAFF; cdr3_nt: TGTGCCAGCAGCCTCCCGGGGGGCACTGAAGCTTTCTTT
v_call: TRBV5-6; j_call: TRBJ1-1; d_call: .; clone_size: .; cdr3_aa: CASSFLAQEAFF; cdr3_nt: TGTGCCAGCAGCTTTTTAGCGCAGGAAGCTTTCTTT
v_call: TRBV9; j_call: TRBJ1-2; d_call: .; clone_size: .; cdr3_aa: CASSRGGLKDYGYTF; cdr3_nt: TGTGCCAGCTCCCGGGGGGGTCTTAAGGACTATGGCTACACCTTC
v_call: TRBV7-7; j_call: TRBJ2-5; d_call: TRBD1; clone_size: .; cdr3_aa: CASSLEGTGLQETQYF; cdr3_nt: TGTGCCAGCAGCTTAGAAGGGACAGGGCTGCAAGAGACCCAGTACTTC
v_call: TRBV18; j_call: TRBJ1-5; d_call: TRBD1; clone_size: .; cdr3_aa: CASSPATGENQPQHF; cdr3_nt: TGTGCCAGCTCACCGGCGACAGGGGAAAATCAGCCCCAGCATTTT
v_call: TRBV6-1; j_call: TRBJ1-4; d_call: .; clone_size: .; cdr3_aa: CASRTGSEKLFF; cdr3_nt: TGTGCCAGCAGAACAGGGTCAGAAAAACTGTTTTTT
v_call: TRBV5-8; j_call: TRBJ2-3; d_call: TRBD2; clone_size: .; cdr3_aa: CASSLPWEGSTDTQYF; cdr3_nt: TGTGCCAGCAGCTTGCCTTGGGAGGGTAGCACAGATACGCAGTATTTT
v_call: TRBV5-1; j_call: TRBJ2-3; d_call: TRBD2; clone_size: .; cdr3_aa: CASSPGGLAGGTDTQYF; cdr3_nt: TGCGCCAGCAGCCCGGGAGGCCTAGCGGGAGGAACAGATACGCAGTATTTT
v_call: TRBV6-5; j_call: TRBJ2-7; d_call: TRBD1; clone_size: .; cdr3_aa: CASSPPDRVGYEQYF; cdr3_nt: TGTGCCAGCAGCCCCCCGGACAGGGTGGGCTACGAGCAGTACTTC
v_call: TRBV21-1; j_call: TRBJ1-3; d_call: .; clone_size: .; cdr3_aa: CASSSRGQGASVVDGNTIYF; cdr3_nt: TGTGCCAGCAGCAGCCGTGGACAGGGGGCCTCGGTCGTTGATGGAAACACCATATATTTT
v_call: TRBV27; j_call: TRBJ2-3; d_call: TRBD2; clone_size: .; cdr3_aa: CASSLSLAGGSNTQYF; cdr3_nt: TGTGCCAGCAGTTTATCGCTAGCGGGGGGGTCAAATACGCAGTATTTT
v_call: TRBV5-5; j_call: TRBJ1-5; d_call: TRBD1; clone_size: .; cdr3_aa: CASSLDFQGAGFNQPQHF; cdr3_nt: TGTGCCAGCAGCTTGGATTTTCAGGGGGCAGGGTTCAATCAGCCCCAGCATTTT
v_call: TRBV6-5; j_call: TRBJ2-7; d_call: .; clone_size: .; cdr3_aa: CASSYLGQSEQYF; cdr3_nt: TGTGCCAGCAGTTACCTAGGACAAAGCGAGCAGTACTTC
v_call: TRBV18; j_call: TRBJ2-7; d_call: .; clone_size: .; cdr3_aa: CASSTDSLSYEQYF; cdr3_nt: TGTGCCAGCTCAACGGACAGTTTATCCTACGAGCAGTACTTC
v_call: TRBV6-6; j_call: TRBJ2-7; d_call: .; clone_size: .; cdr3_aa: CASKEGQYYEQYF; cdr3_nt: TGTGCCAGCAAGGAGGGACAGTACTACGAGCAGTACTTC
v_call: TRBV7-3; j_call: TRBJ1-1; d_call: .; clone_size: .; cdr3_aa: CASSPGALQGKWVTEAFF; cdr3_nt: TGTGCCAGCAGCCCGGGTGCCCTACAGGGAAAATGGGTCACTGAAGCTTTCTTT
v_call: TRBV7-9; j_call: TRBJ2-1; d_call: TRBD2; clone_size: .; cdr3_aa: CASSYTTGGAGGEQFF; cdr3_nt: TGTGCCAGCAGCTACACAACCGGGGGGGCCGGTGGGGAGCAGTTCTTC
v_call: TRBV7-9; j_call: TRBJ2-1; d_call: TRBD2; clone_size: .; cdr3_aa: CASTLTSGSYNEQFF; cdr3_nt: TGTGCCAGCACCCTTACTAGCGGATCCTACAATGAGCAGTTCTTC
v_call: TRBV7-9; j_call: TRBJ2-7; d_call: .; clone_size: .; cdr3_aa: CASSAGEQYF; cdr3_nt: TGTGCCAGCAGCGCGGGCGAGCAGTACTTC
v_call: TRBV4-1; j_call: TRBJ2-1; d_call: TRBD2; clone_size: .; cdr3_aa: CASSQESGAGTNEQFF; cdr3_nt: TGCGCCAGCAGCCAAGAGAGCGGGGCGGGGACCAATGAGCAGTTCTTC
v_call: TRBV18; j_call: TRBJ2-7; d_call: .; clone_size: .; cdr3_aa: CASSPGDKNEQYF; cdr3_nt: TGTGCCAGCTCACCAGGGGACAAGAACGAGCAGTACTTC
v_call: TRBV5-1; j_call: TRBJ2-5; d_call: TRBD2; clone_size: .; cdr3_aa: CASSRTSGGLSGETQYF; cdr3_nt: TGCGCCAGCAGCCGGACTAGCGGGGGGTTATCTGGGGAGACCCAGTACTTC
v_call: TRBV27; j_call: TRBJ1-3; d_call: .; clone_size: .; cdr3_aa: CASSPGQSSGNTIYF; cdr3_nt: TGTGCCAGCAGTCCAGGACAGAGCTCTGGAAACACCATATATTTT